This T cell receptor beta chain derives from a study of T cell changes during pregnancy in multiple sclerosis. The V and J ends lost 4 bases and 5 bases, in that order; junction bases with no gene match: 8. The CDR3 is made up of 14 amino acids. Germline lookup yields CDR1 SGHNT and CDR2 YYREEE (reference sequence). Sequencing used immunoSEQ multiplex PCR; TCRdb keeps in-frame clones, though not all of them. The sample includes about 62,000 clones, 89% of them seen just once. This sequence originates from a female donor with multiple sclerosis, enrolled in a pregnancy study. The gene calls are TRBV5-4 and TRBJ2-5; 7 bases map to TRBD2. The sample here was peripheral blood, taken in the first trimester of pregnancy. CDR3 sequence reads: CASSQAEGGETQYF. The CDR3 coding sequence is TGTGCCAGCAGCCAGGCGGAGGGAGGGGAGACCCAGTACTTC.